The clone carrying this TCR beta chain was picked up many times. This sample is drawn from a study of CD8 T cells in ankylosing spondylitis. The CDR3 runs to 13 residues. Trimming stripped 6 bases from V and 6 bases from J, with 11 bases between. Quantitative 5'-RACE with molecular barcodes was used to make the TCR beta libraries. Using its own MiXCR run on the 5' RACE reads, TCRdb lists one record per CDR3 protein. Here the sample spans 200,000 or so distinct CDR3 sequences, 18% being singletons. This receptor was identified in a male donor between 10 and 30 years old with ankylosing spondylitis or in good health (not recorded which). Sequenced material: blood, either unsorted or a sorted T cell fraction (not recorded which). The V gene is TRBV12-3 or TRBV12-4, the J gene TRBJ2-2; D may be TRBD1 (5 bases). The CDR3 DNA is TGTGCCAGCAGGTGGACACGGGCCGGGGAGCTGTTTTTT. Translated: CASRWTRAGELFF.